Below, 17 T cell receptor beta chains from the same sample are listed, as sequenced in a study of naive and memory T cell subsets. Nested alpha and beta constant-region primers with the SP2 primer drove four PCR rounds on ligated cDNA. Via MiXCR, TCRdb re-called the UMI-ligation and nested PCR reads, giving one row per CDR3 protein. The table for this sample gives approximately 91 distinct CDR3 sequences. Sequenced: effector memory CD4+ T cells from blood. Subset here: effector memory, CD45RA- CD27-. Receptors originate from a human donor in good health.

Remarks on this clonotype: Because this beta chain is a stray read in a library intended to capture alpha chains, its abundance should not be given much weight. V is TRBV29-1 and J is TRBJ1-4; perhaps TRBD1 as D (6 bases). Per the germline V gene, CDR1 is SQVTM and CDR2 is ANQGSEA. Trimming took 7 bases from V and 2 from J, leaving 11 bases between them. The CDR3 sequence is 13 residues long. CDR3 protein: CSAGGGTNEKLFF. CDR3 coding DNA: TGCAGCGCCGGTGGGGGCACTAATGAAAAACTGTTTTTT.

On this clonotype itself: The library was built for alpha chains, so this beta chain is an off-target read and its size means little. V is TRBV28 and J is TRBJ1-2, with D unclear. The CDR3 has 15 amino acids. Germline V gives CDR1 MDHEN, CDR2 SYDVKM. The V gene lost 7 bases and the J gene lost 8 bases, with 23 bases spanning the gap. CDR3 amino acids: CASTNPGWRGGGYTF. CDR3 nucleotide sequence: TGTGCCAGCACCAACCCCGGATGGCGCGGTGGAGGCTACACCTTC.

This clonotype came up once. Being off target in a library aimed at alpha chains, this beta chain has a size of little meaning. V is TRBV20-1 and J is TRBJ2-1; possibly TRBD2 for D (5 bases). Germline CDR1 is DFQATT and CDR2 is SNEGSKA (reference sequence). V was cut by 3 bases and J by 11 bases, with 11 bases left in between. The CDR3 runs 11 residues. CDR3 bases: TGCAGTGCTAGTAATACGGGGAAGCAGTTCTTC. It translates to CSASNTGKQFF.

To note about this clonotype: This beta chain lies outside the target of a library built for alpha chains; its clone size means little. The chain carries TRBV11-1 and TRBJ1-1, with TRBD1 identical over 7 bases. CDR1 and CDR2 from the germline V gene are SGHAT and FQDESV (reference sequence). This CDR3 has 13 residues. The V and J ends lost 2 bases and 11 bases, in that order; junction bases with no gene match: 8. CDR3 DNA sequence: TGTGCCAGCAGCTTAAACAGGGGATATGATGCTTTCTTT. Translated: CASSLNRGYDAFF.

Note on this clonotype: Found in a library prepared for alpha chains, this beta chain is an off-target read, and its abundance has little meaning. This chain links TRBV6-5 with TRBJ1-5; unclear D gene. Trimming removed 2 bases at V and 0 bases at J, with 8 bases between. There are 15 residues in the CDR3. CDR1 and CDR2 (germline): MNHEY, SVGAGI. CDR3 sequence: CASSYDTNSNQPQHF. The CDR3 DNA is TGTGCCAGCAGTTACGACACTAATAGCAATCAGCCCCAGCATTTT.

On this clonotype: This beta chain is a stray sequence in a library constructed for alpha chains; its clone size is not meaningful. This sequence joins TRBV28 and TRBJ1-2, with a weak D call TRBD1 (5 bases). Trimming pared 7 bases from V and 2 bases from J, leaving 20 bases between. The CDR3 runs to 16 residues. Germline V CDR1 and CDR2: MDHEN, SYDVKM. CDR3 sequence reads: CASTSLGGKGNYGYTF. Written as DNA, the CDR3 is TGTGCCAGCACCTCCTTGGGGGGTAAGGGGAACTATGGCTACACCTTC.

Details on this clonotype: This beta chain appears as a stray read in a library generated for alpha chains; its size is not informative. The DNA for the CDR3 is TGTGCCAGCAGCCGTAATAGCGTGACTAATGAAAAACTGTTTTTT. It specifies CASSRNSVTNEKLFF. The J gene is TRBJ1-4, the V gene TRBV7-2; D not certain. The V end was cut by 5 bases, the J end by 2 bases, with 12 bases between. The CDR3 runs to 15 residues. CDR1 is SGHTA, CDR2 FQGNSA, per germline. Supplemented by reference TRBV7-2 and TRBJ1-4, the full variable domain reads GAGVSQSPSNKVTEKGKDVELRCDPISGHTALYWYRQSLGQGLEFLIYFQGNSAPDKSGLPSDRFSAERTGGSVSTLTIQRTQQEDSAVYLCASSRNSVTNEKLFFGSGTQLSVL.

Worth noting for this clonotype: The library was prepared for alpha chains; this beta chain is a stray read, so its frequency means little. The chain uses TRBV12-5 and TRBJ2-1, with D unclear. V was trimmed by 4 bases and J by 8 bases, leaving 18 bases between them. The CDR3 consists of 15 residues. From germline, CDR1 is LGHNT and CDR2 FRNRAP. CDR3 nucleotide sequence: TGTGCTAGTGGTTATTCTATTTCGGCCGCCGATGAGCAGTTCTTC. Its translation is CASGYSISAADEQFF.

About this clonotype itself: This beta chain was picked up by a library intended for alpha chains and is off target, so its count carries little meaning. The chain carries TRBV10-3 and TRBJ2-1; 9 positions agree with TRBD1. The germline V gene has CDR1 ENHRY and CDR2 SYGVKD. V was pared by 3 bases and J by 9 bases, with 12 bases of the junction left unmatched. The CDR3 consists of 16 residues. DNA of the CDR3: TGTGCCATCAGTGATCTCTCTCCTGGACAGGGGCGTGAGCAGTTCTTC. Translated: CAISDLSPGQGREQFF.

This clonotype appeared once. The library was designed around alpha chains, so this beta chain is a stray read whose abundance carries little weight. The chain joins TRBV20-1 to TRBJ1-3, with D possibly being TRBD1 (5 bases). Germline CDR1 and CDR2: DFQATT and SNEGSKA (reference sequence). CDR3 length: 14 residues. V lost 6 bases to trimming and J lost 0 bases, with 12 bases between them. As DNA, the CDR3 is TGCAGTGCCACAAATACAGGCTCTGGAAACACCATATATTTT. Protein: CSATNTGSGNTIYF.

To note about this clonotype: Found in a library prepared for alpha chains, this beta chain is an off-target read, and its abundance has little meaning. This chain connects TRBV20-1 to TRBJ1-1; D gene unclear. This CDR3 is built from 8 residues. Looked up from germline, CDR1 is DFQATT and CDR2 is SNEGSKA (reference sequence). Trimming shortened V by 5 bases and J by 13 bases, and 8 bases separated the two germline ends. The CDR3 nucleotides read TGCAGTGCTCAAAAGGGTTTCTTT. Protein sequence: CSAQKGFF.

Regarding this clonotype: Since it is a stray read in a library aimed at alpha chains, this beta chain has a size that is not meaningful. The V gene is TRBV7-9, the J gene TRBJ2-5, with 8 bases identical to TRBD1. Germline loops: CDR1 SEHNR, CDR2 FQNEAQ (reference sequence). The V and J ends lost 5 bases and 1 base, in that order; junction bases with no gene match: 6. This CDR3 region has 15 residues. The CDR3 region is CASSRWTGLQETQYF. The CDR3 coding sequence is TGTGCCAGCAGCAGATGGACAGGGCTCCAAGAGACCCAGTACTTC.

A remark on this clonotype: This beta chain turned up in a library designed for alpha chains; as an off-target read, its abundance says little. This CDR3 reads CSAPGWGNTEAFF. In nucleotides, the CDR3 is TGCAGTGCTCCGGGGTGGGGTAACACTGAAGCTTTCTTT. The chain couples TRBV20-1 to TRBJ1-1; D gene ambiguous. The CDR3 is 13 amino acids. Per the germline V gene, CDR1 is DFQATT and CDR2 is SNEGSKA (reference sequence). Trimming stripped 5 bases from V and 2 bases from J, with 12 bases between.

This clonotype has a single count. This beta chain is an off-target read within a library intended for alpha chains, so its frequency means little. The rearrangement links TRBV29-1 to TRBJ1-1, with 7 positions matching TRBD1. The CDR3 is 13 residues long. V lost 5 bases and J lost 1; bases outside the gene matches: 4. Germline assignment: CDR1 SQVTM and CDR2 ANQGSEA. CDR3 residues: CSVWTGTNTEAFF. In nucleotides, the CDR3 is TGCAGCGTTTGGACAGGAACGAACACTGAAGCTTTCTTT.

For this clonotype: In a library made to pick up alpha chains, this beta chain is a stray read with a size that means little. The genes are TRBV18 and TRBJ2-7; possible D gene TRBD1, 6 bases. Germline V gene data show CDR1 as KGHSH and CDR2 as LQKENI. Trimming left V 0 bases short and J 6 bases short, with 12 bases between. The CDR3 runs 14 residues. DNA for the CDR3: TGTGCCAGCTCACCACCCGCAGGGGCGGGCGAGCAGTACTTC. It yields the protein CASSPPAGAGEQYF.

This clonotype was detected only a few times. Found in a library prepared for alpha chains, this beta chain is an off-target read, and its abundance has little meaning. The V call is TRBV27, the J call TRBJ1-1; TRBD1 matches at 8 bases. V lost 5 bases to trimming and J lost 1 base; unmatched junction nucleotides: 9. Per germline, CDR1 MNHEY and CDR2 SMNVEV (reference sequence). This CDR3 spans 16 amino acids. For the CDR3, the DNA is TGTGCCAGCAGTCCCCTATCCCAGGGGGCGAACACTGAAGCTTTCTTT. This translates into CASSPLSQGANTEAFF.

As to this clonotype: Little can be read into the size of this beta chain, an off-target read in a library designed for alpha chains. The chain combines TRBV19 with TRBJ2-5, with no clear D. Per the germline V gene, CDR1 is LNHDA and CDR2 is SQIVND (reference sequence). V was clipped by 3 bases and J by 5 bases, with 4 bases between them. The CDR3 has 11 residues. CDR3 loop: CASSMLETQYF. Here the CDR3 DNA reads TGTGCCAGTAGTATGTTGGAGACCCAGTACTTC.